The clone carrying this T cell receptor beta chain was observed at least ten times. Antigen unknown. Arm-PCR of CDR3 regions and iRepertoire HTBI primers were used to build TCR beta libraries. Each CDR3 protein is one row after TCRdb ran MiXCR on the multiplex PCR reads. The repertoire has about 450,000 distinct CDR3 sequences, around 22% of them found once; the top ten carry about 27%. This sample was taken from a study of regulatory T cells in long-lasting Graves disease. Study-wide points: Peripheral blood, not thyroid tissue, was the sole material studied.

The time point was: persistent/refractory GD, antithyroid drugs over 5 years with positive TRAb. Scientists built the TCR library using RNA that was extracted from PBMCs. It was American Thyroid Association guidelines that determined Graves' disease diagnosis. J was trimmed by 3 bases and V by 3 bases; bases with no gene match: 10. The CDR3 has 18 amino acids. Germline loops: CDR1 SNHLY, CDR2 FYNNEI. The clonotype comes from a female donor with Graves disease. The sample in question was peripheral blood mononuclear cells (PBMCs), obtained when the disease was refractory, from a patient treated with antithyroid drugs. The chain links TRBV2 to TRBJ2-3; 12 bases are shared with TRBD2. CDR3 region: CASSDFRLAGGQTDTQYF. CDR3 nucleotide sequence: TGTGCCAGCAGTGATTTCCGCCTAGCGGGAGGGCAGACAGATACGCAGTATTTT.